This T cell receptor (beta chain) was retrieved from a study of patients and donors after allogeneic stem cell transplantation. This CDR3 has 12 amino acids. V shed 5 bases and J shed 4 bases, with 6 bases lying between them. TCRdb itself ran the RT-PCR reads through MiXCR, one entry per CDR3 protein. Of around 240,000 distinct CDR3 sequences listed, roughly 14% are singletons. This clonotype was detected a few times. What was sequenced was blood, either unsorted or a sorted T cell fraction (not recorded which). The rearrangement links TRBV12-3 or TRBV12-4 to TRBJ1-5; D gene unclear. This receptor was taken from a human donor who was either an allogeneic HSCT recipient or a stem cell or donor lymphocyte infusion donor (not recorded which). It is not recorded whose cells these are; they may come from a transplant donor. The CDR3 sequence is CASSVRNQPQHF. Written as DNA, the CDR3 is TGTGCCAGCAGTGTCCGGAATCAGCCCCAGCATTTT.